These T cell receptor beta chains were read from a single sample in a study of control samples from healthy donors and cancer patients. The data were produced by immunoSEQ multiplex PCR, yet TCRdb's version contains in-frame clones alone and is incomplete. The table includes 70,000 to 80,000 clones, around nine tenths detected once. Sequenced sample: PBMCs. The receptor source for this set is a woman aged 50 to 60 with colorectal cancer. CDR3s include the opening cysteine and the closing phenylalanine or tryptophan. A D gene is named only where the DNA matches it firmly. A clone size is listed for some rows: how often the clone was seen (once, few, many), or a class if it is expanded.

size: .
J: TRBJ1-5
V: TRBV18
D: .
CDR3: CASSQDRNNQPQHF
DNA: TGTGCCAGCTCCCAAGACAGAAACAATCAGCCCCAGCATTTT

size: .
J: TRBJ1-1
V: TRBV9
D: .
CDR3: CASSVRGGTEAFF
DNA: TGTGCCAGCAGCGTCAGGGGAGGTACTGAAGCTTTCTTT

size: once
J: TRBJ1-1
V: TRBV6-2/TRBV6-3
D: TRBD1
CDR3: CASGPGQGRLTEAFF
DNA: TGTGCCAGCGGCCCGGGACAGGGACGTCTCACTGAAGCTTTCTTT

size: few
J: TRBJ2-1
V: TRBV2
D: TRBD2
CDR3: CASSTGTSGAEQFF
DNA: TGTGCCAGCAGTACCGGGACTAGCGGGGCTGAGCAGTTCTTC

size: .
J: TRBJ1-1
V: TRBV13
D: TRBD1
CDR3: CASSFGQGRTEAFF
DNA: TGTGCCAGCAGCTTTGGACAGGGGAGGACTGAAGCTTTCTTT

size: .
J: TRBJ1-4
V: TRBV5-6
D: TRBD1
CDR3: CASSRRDSLSPNEKLFF
DNA: TGTGCCAGCAGCCGCCGGGACAGCCTATCGCCTAATGAAAAACTGTTTTTT

size: .
J: TRBJ1-1
V: TRBV24-1
D: .
CDR3: CATSDGEGTEAFF
DNA: TGTGCCACCAGTGATGGGGAGGGCACTGAAGCTTTCTTT

size: .
J: TRBJ2-5
V: TRBV28
D: TRBD1
CDR3: CASSGGQGRKTQYF
DNA: TGTGCCAGCAGTGGCGGACAGGGGAGAAAGACCCAGTACTTC

size: .
J: TRBJ2-3
V: TRBV24-1
D: TRBD1
CDR3: CATSDLAGTGEVTDTQYF
DNA: TGTGCCACCAGTGACCTTGCGGGGACAGGGGAAGTAACAGATACGCAGTATTTT

size: once
J: TRBJ1-2
V: TRBV3-1/TRBV3-2
D: .
CDR3: CASSQRTETGGYTF
DNA: TGTGCCAGCAGCCAACGGACGGAGACCGGTGGCTACACCTTC

size: .
J: TRBJ2-2
V: TRBV5-6
D: TRBD2
CDR3: CASSGGANTGELFF
DNA: TGTGCCAGCAGTGGGGGGGCGAACACCGGGGAGCTGTTTTTT

size: .
J: TRBJ1-2
V: TRBV6-2/TRBV6-3
D: .
CDR3: CASSYSTVFAGYTF
DNA: TGTGCCAGCAGTTACTCGACAGTATTTGCTGGCTACACCTTC

size: few
J: TRBJ1-5
V: TRBV30
D: TRBD1
CDR3: CAWGGQNSNQPQHF
DNA: TGTGCCTGGGGGGGACAGAATAGCAATCAGCCCCAGCATTTT

size: .
J: TRBJ2-3
V: TRBV15
D: .
CDR3: CATSRDNSAQYF
DNA: TGTGCCACCAGCAGAGATAATAGCGCGCAGTATTTT

size: .
J: TRBJ2-6
V: TRBV12-5
D: .
CDR3: CASGLVPGAGANVLTF
DNA: TGTGCTAGTGGTTTGGTACCAGGGGCTGGGGCCAACGTCCTGACTTTC

size: .
J: TRBJ1-1
V: TRBV12-5
D: .
CDR3: CASGLLTEATEAFF
DNA: TGTGCTAGTGGTTTGTTGACGGAGGCCACTGAAGCTTTCTTT

size: .
J: TRBJ1-1
V: TRBV4-3
D: TRBD1
CDR3: CASSQGDRGNTEAFF
DNA: TGCGCCAGCAGCCAAGGGGACAGGGGGAACACTGAAGCTTTCTTT

size: once
J: TRBJ2-2
V: TRBV10-2
D: .
CDR3: CASSDWVITGELFF
DNA: TGCGCCAGCAGTGATTGGGTAATCACCGGGGAGCTGTTTTTT

size: .
J: TRBJ1-4
V: TRBV10-3
D: .
CDR3: CAISDQKGSNEKLFF
DNA: TGTGCCATCAGTGATCAGAAGGGCTCTAATGAAAAACTGTTTTTT

size: once
J: TRBJ2-2
V: TRBV9
D: TRBD2
CDR3: CASSVKLAGPTGELFF
DNA: TGTGCCAGCAGCGTAAAACTAGCGGGGCCCACCGGGGAGCTGTTTTTT

size: .
J: TRBJ2-3
V: TRBV10-3
D: .
CDR3: CAISNQRTSTDTQYF
DNA: TGTGCCATCAGTAACCAGCGGACGAGCACAGATACGCAGTATTTT

size: .
J: TRBJ2-1
V: TRBV7-2
D: TRBD1
CDR3: CASTRSGGPYEQFF
DNA: TGTGCCAGCACCCGTTCAGGGGGCCCTTATGAGCAGTTCTTC

size: .
J: TRBJ2-3
V: TRBV30
D: .
CDR3: CAWREQGHTQYF
DNA: TGTGCCTGGAGAGAACAGGGCCATACGCAGTATTTT

size: .
J: TRBJ2-3
V: TRBV19
D: .
CDR3: CASSIDAGFGTDTQYF
DNA: TGTGCCAGTAGTATAGATGCGGGATTCGGCACAGATACGCAGTATTTT